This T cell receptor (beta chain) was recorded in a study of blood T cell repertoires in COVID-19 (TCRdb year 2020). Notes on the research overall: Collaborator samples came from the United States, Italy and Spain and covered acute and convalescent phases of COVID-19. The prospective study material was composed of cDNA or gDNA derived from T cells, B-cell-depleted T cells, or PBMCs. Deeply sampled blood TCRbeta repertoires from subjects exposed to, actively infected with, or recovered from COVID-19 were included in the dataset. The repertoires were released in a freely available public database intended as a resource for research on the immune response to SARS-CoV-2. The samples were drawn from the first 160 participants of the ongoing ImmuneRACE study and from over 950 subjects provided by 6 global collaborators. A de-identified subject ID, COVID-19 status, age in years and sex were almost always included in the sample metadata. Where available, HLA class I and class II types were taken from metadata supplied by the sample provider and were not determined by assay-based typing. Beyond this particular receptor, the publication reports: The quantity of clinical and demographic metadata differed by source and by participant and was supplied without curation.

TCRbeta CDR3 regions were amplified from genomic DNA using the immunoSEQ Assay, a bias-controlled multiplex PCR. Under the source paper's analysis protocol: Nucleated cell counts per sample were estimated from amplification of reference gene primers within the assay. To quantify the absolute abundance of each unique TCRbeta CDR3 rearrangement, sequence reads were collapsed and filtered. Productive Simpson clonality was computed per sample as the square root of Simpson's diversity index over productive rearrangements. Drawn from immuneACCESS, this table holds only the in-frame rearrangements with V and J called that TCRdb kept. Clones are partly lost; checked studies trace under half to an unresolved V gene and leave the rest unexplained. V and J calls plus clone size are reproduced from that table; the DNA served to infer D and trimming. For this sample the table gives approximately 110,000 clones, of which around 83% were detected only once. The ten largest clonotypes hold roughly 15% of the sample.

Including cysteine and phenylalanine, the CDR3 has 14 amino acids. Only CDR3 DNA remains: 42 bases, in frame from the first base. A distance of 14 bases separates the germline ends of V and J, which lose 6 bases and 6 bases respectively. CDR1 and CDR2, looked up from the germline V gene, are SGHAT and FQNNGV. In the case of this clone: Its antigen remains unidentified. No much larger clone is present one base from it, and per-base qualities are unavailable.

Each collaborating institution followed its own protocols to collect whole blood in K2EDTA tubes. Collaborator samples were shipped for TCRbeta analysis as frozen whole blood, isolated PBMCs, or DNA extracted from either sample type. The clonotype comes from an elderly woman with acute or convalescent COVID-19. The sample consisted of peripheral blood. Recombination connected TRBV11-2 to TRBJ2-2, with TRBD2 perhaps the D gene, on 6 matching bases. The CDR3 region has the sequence CASSYVGEAGELFF. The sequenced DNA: TGTGCCAGCAGTTACGTGGGGGAGGCCGGGGAGCTGTTTTTT.